This T cell receptor beta chain was sequenced for a study of T-cell memory formation after mild COVID-19. Findings of the study overall: CD4+ clones that contracted lay mainly in CM and EM; CD8+ ones lay in EMRA.

On this clonotype: Its antigen is still unknown.

The CDR3 extends over 13 amino acids. J gave up 6 bases and V 3 bases, and 5 bases lay outside the gene matches. Per germline, CDR1 MDHEN and CDR2 SYDVKM. After 5'RACE with constant-segment primers, TCR alpha and TCR beta cDNA libraries carrying sample barcodes and UMIs were obtained. Using its own MiXCR run on the 5' RACE reads, TCRdb lists one record per CDR3 protein. This repertoire shows 250,000 to 300,000 distinct CDR3 sequences, about 17% found once; its top ten account for approximately 25%. Sequencing was done on a sample of PBMCs or a T cell subset sorted from them (not recorded which). J is TRBJ2-7 and V is TRBV28, with 7 bases identical to TRBD2. The sequence was obtained from a man aged 18 to 30 who had mild COVID-19 (a few samples of this study predate the infection). Cell type and time point are not known. The CDR3 loop reads CASSLRGGIEQYV. The CDR3 DNA is TGTGCCAGCAGTTTGCGCGGGGGAATCGAGCAGTACGTC.